This T cell receptor (beta chain) was sequenced for a study of shared clonotypes between healthy human individuals. Naive CD8 cells lacked CD45RO, underwent positive selection for CCR7 and left out terminally differentiated effector memory CD45RA+ cells. Assay used: immunoSEQ multiplex PCR; TCRdb lists only in-frame clones, some missing. This repertoire shows a few million clones, around 93% found once; its top ten account for around 1.7%. The CDR3 is 15 residues long. Germline-derived CDR1 and CDR2 are KGHSH and LQKENI. Trimming removed 3 bases from V and 4 bases from J, with 12 bases in between. The J gene is TRBJ1-4, the V gene TRBV18; tentatively, D is TRBD1 (5 bases). The sequence was obtained from a man aged 18 to 29 in good health. Some clones in this sample may be carry-over from other donors' samples. Sequenced: naive CD8+ T cells from PBMCs. In DNA, the CDR3 is TGTGCCAGCTCACCGGCGAGGGGCGGTAATGAAAAACTGTTTTTT. This encodes CASSPARGGNEKLFF.